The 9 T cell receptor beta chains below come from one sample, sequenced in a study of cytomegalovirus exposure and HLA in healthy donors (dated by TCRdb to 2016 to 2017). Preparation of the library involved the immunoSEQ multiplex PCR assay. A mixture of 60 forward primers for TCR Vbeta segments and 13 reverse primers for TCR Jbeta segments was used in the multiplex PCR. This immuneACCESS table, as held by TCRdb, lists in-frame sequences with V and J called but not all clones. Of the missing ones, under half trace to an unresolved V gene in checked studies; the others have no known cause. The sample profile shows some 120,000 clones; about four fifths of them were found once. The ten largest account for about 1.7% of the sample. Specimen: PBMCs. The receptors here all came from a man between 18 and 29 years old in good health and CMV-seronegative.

The CDR3 region is CASTAERDYTEAFF. DNA for the CDR3: TGTGCCAGCACTGCAGAGCGGGATTACACTGAAGCTTTCTTT. The J gene is TRBJ1-1, the V gene TRBV5-4; D remains unclear. The CDR3 has 14 amino acids. Germline CDR1 is SGHNT and CDR2 is YYREEE (reference sequence). Between the trimmed V and J ends, which lost 6 bases and 3 bases, there was a span of 15 bases.

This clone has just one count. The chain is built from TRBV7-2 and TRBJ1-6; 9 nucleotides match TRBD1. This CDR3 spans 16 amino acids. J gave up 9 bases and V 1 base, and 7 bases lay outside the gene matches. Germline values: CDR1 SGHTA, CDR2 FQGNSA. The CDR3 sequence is CASSLDPRTGASPLHF. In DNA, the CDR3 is TGTGCCAGCAGCTTAGATCCCCGGACAGGGGCTTCACCCCTCCACTTT.

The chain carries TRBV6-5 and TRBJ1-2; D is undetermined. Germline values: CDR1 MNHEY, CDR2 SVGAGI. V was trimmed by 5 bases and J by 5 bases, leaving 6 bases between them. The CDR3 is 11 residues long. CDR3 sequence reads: CASSGSYGYTF. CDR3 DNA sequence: TGTGCCAGCAGTGGTAGTTATGGCTACACCTTC.

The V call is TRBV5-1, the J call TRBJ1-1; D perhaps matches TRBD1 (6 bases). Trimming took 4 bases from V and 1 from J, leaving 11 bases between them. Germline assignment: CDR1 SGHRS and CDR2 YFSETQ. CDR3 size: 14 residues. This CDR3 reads CASSPGHQNTEAFF. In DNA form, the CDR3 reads TGCGCCAGCAGCCCGGGACACCAGAACACTGAAGCTTTCTTT.

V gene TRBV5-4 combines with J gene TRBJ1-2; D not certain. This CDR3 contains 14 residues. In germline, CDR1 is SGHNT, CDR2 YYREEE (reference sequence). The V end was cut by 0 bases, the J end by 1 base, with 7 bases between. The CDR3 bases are TGTGCCAGCAGCTTGGGCGGATTTAACTATGGCTACACCTTC. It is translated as CASSLGGFNYGYTF.

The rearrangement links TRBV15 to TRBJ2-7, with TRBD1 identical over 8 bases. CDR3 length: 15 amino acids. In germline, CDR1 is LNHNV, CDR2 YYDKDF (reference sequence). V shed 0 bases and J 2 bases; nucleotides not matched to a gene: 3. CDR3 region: CATSRDRTGTYEQYF. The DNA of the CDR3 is TGTGCCACCAGCAGAGATCGGACAGGGACCTACGAGCAGTACTTC.

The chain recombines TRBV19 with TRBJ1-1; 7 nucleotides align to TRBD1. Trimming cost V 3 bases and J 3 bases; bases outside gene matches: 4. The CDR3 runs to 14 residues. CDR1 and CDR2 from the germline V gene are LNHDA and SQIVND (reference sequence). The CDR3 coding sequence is TGTGCCAGTAGTATGTCAGGGGGAGACACTGAAGCTTTCTTT. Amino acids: CASSMSGGDTEAFF.

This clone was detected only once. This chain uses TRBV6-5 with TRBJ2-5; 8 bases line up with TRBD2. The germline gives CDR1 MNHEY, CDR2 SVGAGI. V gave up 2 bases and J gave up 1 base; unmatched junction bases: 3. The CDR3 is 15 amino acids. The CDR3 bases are TGTGCCAGCAGTTACACAGCGGGGGCCCAAGAGACCCAGTACTTC. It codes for CASSYTAGAQETQYF.

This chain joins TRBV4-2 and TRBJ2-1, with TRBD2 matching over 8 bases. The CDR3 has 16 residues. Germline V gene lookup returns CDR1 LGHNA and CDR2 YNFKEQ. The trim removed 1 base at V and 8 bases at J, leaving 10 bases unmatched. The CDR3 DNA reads TGTGCCAGCAGCCAAGCGGCGAGCGGGGGCGAGGATGAGCAGTTCTTC. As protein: CASSQAASGGEDEQFF.